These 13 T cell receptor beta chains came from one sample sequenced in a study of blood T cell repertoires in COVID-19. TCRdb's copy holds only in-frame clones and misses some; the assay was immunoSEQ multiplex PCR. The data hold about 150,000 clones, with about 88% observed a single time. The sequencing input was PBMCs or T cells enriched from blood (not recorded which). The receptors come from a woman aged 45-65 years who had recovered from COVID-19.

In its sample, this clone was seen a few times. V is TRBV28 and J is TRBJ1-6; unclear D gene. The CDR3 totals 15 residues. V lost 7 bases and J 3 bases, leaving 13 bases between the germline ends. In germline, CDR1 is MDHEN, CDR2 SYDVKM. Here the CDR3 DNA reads TGTGCCAGCAAATTTTCCTTCGGCTATAATTCACCCCTCCACTTT. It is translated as CASKFSFGYNSPLHF.

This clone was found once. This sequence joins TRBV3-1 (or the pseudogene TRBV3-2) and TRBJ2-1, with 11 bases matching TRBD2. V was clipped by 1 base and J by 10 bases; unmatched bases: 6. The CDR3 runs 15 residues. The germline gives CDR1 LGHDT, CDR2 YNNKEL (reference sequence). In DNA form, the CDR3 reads TGTGCCAGCAGCCAAGGACTAGCGGGAAAGTCGGAGCAGTTCTTC. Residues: CASSQGLAGKSEQFF.

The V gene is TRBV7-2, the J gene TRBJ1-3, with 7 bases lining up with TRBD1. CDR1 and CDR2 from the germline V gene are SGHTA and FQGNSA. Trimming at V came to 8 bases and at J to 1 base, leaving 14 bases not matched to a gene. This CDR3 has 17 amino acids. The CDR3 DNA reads TGTGCCAGCTCCCGTAATGGTGCGACAGGGTCTGGAAACACCATATATTTT. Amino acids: CASSRNGATGSGNTIYF.

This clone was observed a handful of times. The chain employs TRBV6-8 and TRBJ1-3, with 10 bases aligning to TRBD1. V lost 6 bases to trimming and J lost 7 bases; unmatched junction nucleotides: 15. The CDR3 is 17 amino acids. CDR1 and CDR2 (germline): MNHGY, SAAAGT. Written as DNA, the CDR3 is TGTGCCAGCAGGTCCTCAGAACTGGACAGGGGGGAGAACACCATATATTTT. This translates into CASRSSELDRGENTIYF.

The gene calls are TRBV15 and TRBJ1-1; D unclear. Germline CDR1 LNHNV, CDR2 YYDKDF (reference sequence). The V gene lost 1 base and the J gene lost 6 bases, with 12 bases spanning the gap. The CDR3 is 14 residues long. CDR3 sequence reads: CATSRGRQVAEAFF. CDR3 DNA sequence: TGTGCCACCAGCAGAGGACGCCAGGTGGCTGAAGCTTTCTTT.

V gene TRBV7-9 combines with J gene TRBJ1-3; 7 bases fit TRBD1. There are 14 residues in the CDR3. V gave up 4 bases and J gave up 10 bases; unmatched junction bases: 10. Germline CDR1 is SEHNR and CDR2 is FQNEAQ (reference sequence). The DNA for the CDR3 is TGTGCCAGCAGCTACCGGGACAGACAACAAACCATATATTTT. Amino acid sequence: CASSYRDRQQTIYF.

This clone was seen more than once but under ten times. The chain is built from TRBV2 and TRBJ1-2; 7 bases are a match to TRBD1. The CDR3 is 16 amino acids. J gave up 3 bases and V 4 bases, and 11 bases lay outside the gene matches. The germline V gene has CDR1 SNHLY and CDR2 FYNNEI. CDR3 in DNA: TGTGCCAGCAGTGGATCCAACGACAGGGCCTACTATGGCTACACCTTC. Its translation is CASSGSNDRAYYGYTF.

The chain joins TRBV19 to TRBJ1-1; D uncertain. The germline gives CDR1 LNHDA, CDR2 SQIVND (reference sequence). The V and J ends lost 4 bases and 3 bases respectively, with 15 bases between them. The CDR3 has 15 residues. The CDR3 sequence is CASSSRPRAYTEAFF. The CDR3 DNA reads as TGTGCCAGTAGTAGCCGCCCGAGGGCGTACACTGAAGCTTTCTTT.

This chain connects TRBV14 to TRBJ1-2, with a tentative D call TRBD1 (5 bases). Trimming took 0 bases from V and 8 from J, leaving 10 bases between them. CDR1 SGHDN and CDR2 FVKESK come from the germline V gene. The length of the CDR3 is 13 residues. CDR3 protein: CASSQEPGRGYTF. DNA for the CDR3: TGTGCCAGCAGCCAAGAGCCAGGGCGAGGCTACACCTTC.

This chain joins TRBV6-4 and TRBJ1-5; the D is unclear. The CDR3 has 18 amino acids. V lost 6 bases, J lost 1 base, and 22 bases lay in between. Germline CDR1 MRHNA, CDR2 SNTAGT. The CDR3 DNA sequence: TGTGCCAGCAGGTTCGGCGTTTATGGAGTCGGGAGCAATCAGCCCCAGCATTTT. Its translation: CASRFGVYGVGSNQPQHF.

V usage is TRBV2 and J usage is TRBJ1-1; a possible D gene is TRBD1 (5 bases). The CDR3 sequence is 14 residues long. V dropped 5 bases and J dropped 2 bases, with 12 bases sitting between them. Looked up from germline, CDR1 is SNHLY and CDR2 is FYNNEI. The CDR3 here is CASSTGLPNTEAFF. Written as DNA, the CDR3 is TGTGCCAGCAGTACAGGTTTACCAAACACTGAAGCTTTCTTT.

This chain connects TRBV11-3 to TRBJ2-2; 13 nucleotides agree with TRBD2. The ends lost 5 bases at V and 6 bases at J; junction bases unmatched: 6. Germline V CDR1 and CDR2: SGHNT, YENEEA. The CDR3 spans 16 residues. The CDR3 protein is CASSRGLAGVAGELFF. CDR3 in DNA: TGTGCCAGCAGCCGAGGACTAGCGGGAGTTGCCGGGGAGCTGTTTTTT. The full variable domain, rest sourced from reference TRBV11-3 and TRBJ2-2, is EAGVVQSPRYKIIEKKQPVAFWCNPISGHNTLYWYLQNLGQGPELLIRYENEEAVDDSQLPKDRFSAERLKGVDSTLKIQPAELGDSAVYLCASSRGLAGVAGELFFGEGSRLTVL.

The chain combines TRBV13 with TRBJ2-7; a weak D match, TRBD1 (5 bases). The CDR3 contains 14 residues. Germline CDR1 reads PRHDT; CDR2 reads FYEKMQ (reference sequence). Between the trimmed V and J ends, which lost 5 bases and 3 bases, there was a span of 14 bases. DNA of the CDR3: TGTGCCAGCAGCCGGGCAGGGCGTAGCTACGAGCAGTACTTC. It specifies CASSRAGRSYEQYF.